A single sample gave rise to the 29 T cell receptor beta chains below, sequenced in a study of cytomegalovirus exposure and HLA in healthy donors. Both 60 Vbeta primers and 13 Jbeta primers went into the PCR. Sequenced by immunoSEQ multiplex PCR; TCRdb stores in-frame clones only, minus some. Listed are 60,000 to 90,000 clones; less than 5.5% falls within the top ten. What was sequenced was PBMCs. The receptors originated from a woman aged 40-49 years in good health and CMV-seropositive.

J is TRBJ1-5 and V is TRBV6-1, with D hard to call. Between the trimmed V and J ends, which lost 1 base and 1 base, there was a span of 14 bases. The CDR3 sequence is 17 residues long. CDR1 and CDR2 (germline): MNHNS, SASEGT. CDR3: CASSEGAFRESNQPQHF. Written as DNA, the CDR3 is TGTGCCAGCAGTGAAGGGGCATTTCGGGAAAGCAATCAGCCCCAGCATTTT.

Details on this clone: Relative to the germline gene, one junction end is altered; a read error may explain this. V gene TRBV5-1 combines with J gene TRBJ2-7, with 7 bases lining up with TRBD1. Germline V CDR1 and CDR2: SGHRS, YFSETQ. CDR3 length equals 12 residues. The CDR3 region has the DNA TGCGCCAGCAGCTTGGACCGGGACAGTTTACGTTTC. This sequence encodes CASSLDRDSLRF. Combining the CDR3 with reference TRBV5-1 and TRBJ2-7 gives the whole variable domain KAGVTQTPRYLIKTRGQQVTLSCSPISGHRSVSWYQQTPGQGLQFLFEYFSETQRNKGNFPGRFSGRQFSNSRSEMNVSTLELGDSALYLCASSLDRDSLRFGPGTRLTVT.

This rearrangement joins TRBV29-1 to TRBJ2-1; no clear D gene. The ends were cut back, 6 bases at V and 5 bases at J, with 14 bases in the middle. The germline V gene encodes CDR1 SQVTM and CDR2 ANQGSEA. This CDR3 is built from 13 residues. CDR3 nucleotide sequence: TGCAGCGTCGAATCCCTTTTCGACAATGAGCAGTTCTTC. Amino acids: CSVESLFDNEQFF.

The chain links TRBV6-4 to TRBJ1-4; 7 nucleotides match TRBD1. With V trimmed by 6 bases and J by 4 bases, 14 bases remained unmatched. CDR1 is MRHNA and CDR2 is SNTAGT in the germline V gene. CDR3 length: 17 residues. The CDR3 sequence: CASRETDREIVNEKLFF. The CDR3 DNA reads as TGTGCCAGCAGGGAAACAGACAGGGAAATTGTTAATGAAAAACTGTTTTTT.

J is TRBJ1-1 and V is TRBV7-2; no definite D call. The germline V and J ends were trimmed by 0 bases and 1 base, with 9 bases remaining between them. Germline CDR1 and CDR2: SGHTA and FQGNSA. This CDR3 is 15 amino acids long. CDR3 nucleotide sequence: TGTGCCAGCAGCTTAGCCGAGCAAAGGAACACTGAAGCTTTCTTT. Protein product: CASSLAEQRNTEAFF.

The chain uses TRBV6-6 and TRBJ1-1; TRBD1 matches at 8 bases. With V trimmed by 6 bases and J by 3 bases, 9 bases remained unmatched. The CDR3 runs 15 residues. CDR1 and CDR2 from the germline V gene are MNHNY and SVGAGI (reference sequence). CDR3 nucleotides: TGTGCCAGCAGGTACGAGGACAGGGCGGACACTGAAGCTTTCTTT. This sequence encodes CASRYEDRADTEAFF.

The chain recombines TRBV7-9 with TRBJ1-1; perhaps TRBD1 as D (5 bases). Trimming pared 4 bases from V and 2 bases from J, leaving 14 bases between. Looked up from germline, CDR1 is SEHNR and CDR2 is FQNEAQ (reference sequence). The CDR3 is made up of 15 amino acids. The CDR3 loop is CASSSRGTSNTEAFF. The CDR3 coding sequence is TGTGCCAGCAGCTCCCGGGGGACCTCAAACACTGAAGCTTTCTTT.

CDR3 residues: CASSTTGGNQPQHF. The CDR3 region has the DNA TGTGCCAGTAGTACCACAGGGGGCAATCAGCCCCAGCATTTT. The chain combines TRBV19 with TRBJ1-5; 7 bases map to TRBD1. The V gene's germline CDR1 is LNHDA and CDR2 SQIVND (reference sequence). The V gene end was trimmed by 4 bases and the J gene end by 2 bases; junction bases not matched to a gene: 2. The CDR3 totals 14 residues.

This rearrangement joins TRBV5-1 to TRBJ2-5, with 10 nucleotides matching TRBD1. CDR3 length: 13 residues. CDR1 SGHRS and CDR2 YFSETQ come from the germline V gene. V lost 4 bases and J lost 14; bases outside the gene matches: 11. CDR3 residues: CASSASTGTGEYF. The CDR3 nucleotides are TGCGCCAGCAGCGCCTCCACCGGGACAGGGGAATACTTC.

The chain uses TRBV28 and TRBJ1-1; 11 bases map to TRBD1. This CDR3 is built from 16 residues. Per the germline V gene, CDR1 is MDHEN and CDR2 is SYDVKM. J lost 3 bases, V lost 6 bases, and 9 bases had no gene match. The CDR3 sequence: CASSGDRGKGDTEAFF. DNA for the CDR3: TGTGCCAGCAGCGGGGACAGGGGGAAGGGGGACACTGAAGCTTTCTTT.

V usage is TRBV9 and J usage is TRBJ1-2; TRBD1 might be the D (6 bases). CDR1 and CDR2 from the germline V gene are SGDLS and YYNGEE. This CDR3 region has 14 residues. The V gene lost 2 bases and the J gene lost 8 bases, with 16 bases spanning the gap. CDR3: CASSVEQGLDGYTF. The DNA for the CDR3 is TGTGCCAGCAGCGTTGAGCAGGGGCTCGACGGCTACACCTTC.

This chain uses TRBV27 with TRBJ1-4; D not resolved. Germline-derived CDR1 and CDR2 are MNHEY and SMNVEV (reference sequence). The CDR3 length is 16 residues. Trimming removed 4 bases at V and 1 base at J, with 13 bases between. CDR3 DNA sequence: TGTGCCAGCAGTTCTCTCGGGAGAGGAACTAATGAAAAACTGTTTTTT. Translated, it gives CASSSLGRGTNEKLFF.

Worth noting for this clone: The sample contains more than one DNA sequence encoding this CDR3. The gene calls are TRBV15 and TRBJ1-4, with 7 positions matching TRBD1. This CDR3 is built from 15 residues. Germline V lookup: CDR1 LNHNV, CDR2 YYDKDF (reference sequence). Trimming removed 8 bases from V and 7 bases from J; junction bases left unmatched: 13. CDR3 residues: CATLTDREGSEKLFF. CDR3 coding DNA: TGTGCCACCCTTACCGACAGGGAAGGGAGTGAAAAACTGTTTTTT.

The CDR3 DNA sequence: TGTGCCAGCAGCCAACTAGCGGGGGGCCAAGAGACCCAGTACTTC. It translates to CASSQLAGGQETQYF. The chain employs TRBV14 and TRBJ2-5; 11 bases match TRBD2. This CDR3 is 15 amino acids long. The germline gives CDR1 SGHDN, CDR2 FVKESK. The J segment lost 1 base and the V segment lost 2 bases, leaving 0 bases of the junction unmatched.

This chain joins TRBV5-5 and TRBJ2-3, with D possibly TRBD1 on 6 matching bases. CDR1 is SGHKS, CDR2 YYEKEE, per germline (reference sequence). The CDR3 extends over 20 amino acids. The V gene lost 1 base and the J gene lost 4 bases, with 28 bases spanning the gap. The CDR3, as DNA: TGTGCCAGCAGCTTGATTTCGGGCAGGGGAAAGTCTGGTAGGGCAGATACGCAGTATTTT. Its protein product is CASSLISGRGKSGRADTQYF.

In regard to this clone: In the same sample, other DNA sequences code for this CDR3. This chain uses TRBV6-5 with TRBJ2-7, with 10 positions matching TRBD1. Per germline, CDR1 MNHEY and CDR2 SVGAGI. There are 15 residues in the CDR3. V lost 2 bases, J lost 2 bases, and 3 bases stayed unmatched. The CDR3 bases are TGTGCCAGCAGTTACAGGGGACAGGGGACCTACGAGCAGTACTTC. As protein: CASSYRGQGTYEQYF.

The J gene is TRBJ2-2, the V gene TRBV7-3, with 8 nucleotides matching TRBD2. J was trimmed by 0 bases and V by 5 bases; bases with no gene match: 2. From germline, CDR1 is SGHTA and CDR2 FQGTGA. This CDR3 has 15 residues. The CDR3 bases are TGTGCCAGCAGCCCAGCGGGGGCGAACACCGGGGAGCTGTTTTTT. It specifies CASSPAGANTGELFF.

Written as DNA, the CDR3 is TGTGCCAGCAGAGAAGACAGACTTGGACAGCCCCAGCATTTT. Translating gives CASREDRLGQPQHF. The J gene is TRBJ1-5, the V gene TRBV5-8, with D tentatively TRBD1 (5 bases). The V gene's germline CDR1 is SGHTS and CDR2 YDEGEE. The CDR3 runs to 14 residues. The ends were cut back, 5 bases at V and 7 bases at J, with 16 bases in the middle.

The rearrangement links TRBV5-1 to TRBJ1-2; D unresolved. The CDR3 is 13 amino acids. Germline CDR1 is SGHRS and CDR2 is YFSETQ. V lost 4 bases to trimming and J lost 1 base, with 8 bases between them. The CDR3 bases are TGCGCCAGCAGCAAGACTGGTAACTATGGCTACACCTTC. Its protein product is CASSKTGNYGYTF.

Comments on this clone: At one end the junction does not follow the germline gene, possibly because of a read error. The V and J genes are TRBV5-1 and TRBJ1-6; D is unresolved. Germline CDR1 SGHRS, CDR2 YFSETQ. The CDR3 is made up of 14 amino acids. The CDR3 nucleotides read TGCGCCAGCAGCTCGGGGATTCCTAATTCAGCCCTCCACTTT. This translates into CASSSGIPNSALHF.

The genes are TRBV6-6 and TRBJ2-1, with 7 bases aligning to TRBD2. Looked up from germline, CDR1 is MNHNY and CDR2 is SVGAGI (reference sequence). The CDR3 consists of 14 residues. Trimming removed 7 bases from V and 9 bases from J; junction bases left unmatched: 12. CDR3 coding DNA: TGTGCCAGCACCTCCCCGGGAGGTTTAGGTGAGCAGTTCTTC. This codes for CASTSPGGLGEQFF.

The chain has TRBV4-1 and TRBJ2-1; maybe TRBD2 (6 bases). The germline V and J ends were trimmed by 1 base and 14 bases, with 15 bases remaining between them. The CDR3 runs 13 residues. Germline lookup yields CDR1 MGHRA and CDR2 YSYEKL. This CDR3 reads CASSQVGDGGEFF. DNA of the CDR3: TGCGCCAGCAGCCAAGTGGGTGACGGAGGGGAGTTCTTC.

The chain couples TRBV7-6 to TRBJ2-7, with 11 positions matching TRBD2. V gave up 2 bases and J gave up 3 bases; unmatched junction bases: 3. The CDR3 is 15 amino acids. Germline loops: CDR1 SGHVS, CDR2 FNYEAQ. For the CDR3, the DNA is TGTGCCAGCAGCTTAAGACTAGCGGGGTTCTACGAGCAGTACTTC. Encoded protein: CASSLRLAGFYEQYF.

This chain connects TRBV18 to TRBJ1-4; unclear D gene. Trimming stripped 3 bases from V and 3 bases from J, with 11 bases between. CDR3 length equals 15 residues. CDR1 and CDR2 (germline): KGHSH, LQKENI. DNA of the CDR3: TGTGCCAGCTCACCCGAGGTTTCTGCTAATGAAAAACTGTTTTTT. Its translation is CASSPEVSANEKLFF.

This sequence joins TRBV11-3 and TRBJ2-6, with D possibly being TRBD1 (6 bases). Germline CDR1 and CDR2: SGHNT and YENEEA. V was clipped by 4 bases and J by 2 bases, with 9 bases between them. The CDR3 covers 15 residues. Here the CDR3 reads CASSSGVPGANVLTF. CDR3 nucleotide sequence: TGTGCCAGCAGCTCAGGGGTACCTGGGGCCAACGTCCTGACTTTC.

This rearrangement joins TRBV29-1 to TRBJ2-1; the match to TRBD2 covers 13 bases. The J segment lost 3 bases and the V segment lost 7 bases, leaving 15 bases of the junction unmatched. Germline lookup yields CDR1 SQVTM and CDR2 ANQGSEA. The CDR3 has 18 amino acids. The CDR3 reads CSGLGLAGVRNDYNEQFF. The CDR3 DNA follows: TGCAGCGGGCTAGGACTAGCGGGAGTTCGGAATGACTACAATGAGCAGTTCTTC.

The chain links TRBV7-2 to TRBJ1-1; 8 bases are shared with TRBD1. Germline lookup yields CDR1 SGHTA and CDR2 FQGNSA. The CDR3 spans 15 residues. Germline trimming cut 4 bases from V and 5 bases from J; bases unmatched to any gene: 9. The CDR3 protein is CASSSGQGGWTEAFF. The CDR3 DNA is TGTGCCAGCAGCTCCGGACAGGGCGGGTGGACTGAAGCTTTCTTT. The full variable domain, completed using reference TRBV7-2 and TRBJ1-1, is GAGVSQSPSNKVTEKGKDVELRCDPISGHTALYWYRQSLGQGLEFLIYFQGNSAPDKSGLPSDRFSAERTGGSVSTLTIQRTQQEDSAVYLCASSSGQGGWTEAFFGQGTRLTVV.

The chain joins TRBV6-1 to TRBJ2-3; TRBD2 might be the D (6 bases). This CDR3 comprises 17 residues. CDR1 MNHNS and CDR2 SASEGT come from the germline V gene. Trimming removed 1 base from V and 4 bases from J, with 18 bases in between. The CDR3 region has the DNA TGTGCCAGCAGTGAAGGAGTTAGCGGCAGTCCTCCAGATACGCAGTATTTT. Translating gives CASSEGVSGSPPDTQYF.

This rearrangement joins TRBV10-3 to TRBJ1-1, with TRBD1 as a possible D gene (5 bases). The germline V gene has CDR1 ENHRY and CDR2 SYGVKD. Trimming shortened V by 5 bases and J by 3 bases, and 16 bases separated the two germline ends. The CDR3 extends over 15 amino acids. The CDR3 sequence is CAISPGIRGDTEAFF. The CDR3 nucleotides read TGTGCCATCAGTCCAGGGATCCGGGGGGACACTGAAGCTTTCTTT.